Listed below are T cell receptor beta chains from one sample, sequenced in a study of blood T cell repertoires in COVID-19. Clones were read by immunoSEQ multiplex PCR, and TCRdb kept only the in-frame ones, dropping some. This table holds some 400,000 clones, roughly 89% found once. Specimen: peripheral blood. Receptor source: a man younger than 35 with active or convalescent COVID-19. CDR3s leave out the opening cysteine and the closing phenylalanine or tryptophan. Fields, in order: J gene, clone size, V gene, CDR3 protein. Rows may omit the clone size; those that give it use once, few, many or a size class.

TRBJ2-7	NA	TRBV6-2/TRBV6-3	ASSYRGRGEQY
TRBJ1-2	NA	TRBV6-5	ASSIGQGLYGYT
TRBJ1-1	few	TRBV27	ASSLAGWTEAF
TRBJ2-7	NA	TRBV7-2	ASSLDAGRNEQY
TRBJ1-2	NA	TRBV5-1	ASSPTGANYGYT
TRBJ1-6	NA	TRBV4-3	ASSPGTLDNSPLH
TRBJ2-6	NA	TRBV27	ASSLSSGANVLT
TRBJ2-7	NA	TRBV28	ASTIGGASYEQY
TRBJ2-5	NA	TRBV18	ASSPGTGQETQY
TRBJ1-1	NA	TRBV7-9	ASSPRTGIRNTEAF
TRBJ1-2	NA	TRBV5-6	ASSSLLGQGEDGYT
TRBJ2-4	NA	TRBV7-2	ASSSRLAGVPIQY
TRBJ1-6	NA	TRBV5-1	ASSLAGQGYGSPLH
TRBJ1-2	NA	TRBV6-2/TRBV6-3	ASSSSLVHGYT
TRBJ1-5	NA	TRBV4-1	ASSQGRVPNQPQH
TRBJ2-1	NA	TRBV12-2	ASRLESPLLAYNEQF
TRBJ1-5	NA	TRBV5-5	ASRKRQDSNQPQH
TRBJ2-7	NA	TRBV28	ASTISGSRYEQY
TRBJ2-3	NA	TRBV19	ASTHRREASTDTQY
TRBJ2-2	NA	TRBV2	ASSEIGVGRTGELF
TRBJ2-3	few	TRBV11-3	ASSQNTDTQY
TRBJ1-1	NA	TRBV5-3	ARSLPFACTEAF
TRBJ1-1	once	TRBV19	ASSILVGGDTEAF
TRBJ1-5	NA	TRBV12-3/TRBV12-4	ASRQGYNQPQH
TRBJ2-3	NA	TRBV7-8	ASSFRKISTDTQY
TRBJ2-7	NA	TRBV27	ASSLGGLAGGLSYEQY
TRBJ2-1	NA	TRBV6-2/TRBV6-3	ASSADTQISRNEQF
TRBJ1-5	NA	TRBV6-5	ASSWTVYQPQH
TRBJ2-1	NA	TRBV19	ASSITGVINREQF
TRBJ1-2	NA	TRBV25-1	ASSVPQGFGYT
TRBJ1-1	NA	TRBV28	ASSPTGADTEAF
TRBJ2-3	NA	TRBV7-2	ASSLFKRTGGADTQY
TRBJ2-1	NA	TRBV24-1	ATSDFNSEQF
TRBJ1-2	NA	TRBV14	ASSRRGLWYGYT
TRBJ1-3	NA	TRBV12-3/TRBV12-4	ASSFGLGTIY